These 24 T cell receptor beta chains share one sample of origin, sequenced in a study of T cell clonotyping in hematopoietic cell transplantation. Method: immunoSEQ multiplex PCR; TCRdb's copy keeps in-frame clones and lacks some. The table includes 15,000 to 20,000 clones, about two thirds detected once. Sequenced: peripheral blood mononuclear cells. The source of these receptors is a woman in her sixties or seventies in good health. Some clones in this sample may be carry-over from other donors' samples.

This clone was seen a few times. The chain couples TRBV5-6 to TRBJ2-3; possible D gene TRBD2, 6 bases. The CDR3 sequence is 17 residues long. With 0 bases removed from V and 0 bases from J, the gap between germline ends came to 14 bases. CDR1 is SGHDT and CDR2 is YYEEEE in the germline V gene. The CDR3 coding sequence is TGTGCCAGCAGCTTGGAACTACGGGAGTCTAGCACAGATACGCAGTATTTT. Amino acid sequence: CASSLELRESSTDTQYF.

This rearrangement joins TRBV7-2 to TRBJ2-7, with D hard to call. V was shortened by 4 bases and J by 3 bases, with 7 bases between the two germline ends. Looked up from germline, CDR1 is SGHTA and CDR2 is FQGNSA. The CDR3 is 12 residues long. Here the CDR3 reads CASSSHSYEQYF. CDR3 DNA sequence: TGTGCCAGCAGCTCTCACAGCTACGAGCAGTACTTC.

V and J are TRBV5-1 and TRBJ2-7; D gene uncertain. This CDR3 has 11 amino acids. Trimming took off 7 bases at V and 7 bases at J, with 12 bases between the two ends. Germline-derived CDR1 and CDR2 are SGHRS and YFSETQ. This chain's CDR3 is CASVNGPEQYF. CDR3 DNA: TGCGCCAGCGTAAACGGCCCGGAGCAGTACTTC.

The chain recombines TRBV5-6 with TRBJ1-2, with unresolved D. V was trimmed by 0 bases and J by 6 bases, leaving 9 bases between them. Germline CDR1 and CDR2: SGHDT and YYEEEE. The CDR3 sequence is 13 residues long. CDR3 loop: CASSLGSGHGYTF. The DNA for the CDR3 is TGTGCCAGCAGCTTGGGCAGCGGGCATGGCTACACCTTC.

This chain uses TRBV9 with TRBJ2-7; the D gene is possibly TRBD1 (6 bases). CDR1 and CDR2 (germline): SGDLS, YYNGEE. The CDR3 is 15 amino acids. V was cut by 3 bases and J by 2 bases, with 15 bases left in between. The CDR3 loop reads CASSESGTPAYEQYF. CDR3 bases: TGTGCCAGCAGCGAAAGTGGGACACCTGCCTACGAGCAGTACTTC.

This clone was recorded a few times. V gene TRBV4-3 combines with J gene TRBJ2-7; 8 bases fit TRBD2. The CDR3 spans 14 residues. V lost 5 bases and J lost 3; bases outside the gene matches: 6. The germline V gene has CDR1 LGHNA and CDR2 YSLEER. CDR3 sequence: CASSTSGGHYEQYF. DNA of the CDR3: TGCGCCAGCAGCACTAGCGGAGGGCACTACGAGCAGTACTTC.

The chain is built from TRBV27 and TRBJ2-1; a possible D gene is TRBD1 (6 bases). The germline V gene encodes CDR1 MNHEY and CDR2 SMNVEV (reference sequence). This CDR3 has 15 residues. V lost 5 bases, J lost 6 bases, and 17 bases lay in between. This chain's CDR3 is CASSPPNRAGNEQFF. CDR3 coding DNA: TGTGCCAGCAGTCCTCCCAACAGGGCGGGCAATGAGCAGTTCTTC.

This clone has only one observation. The CDR3 loop is CASGRAPVKQYF. DNA of the CDR3: TGTGCCAGCGGAAGAGCCCCTGTGAAGCAGTACTTC. The rearrangement joins TRBV6-5 to TRBJ2-7; D unresolved. V lost 8 bases and J 8 bases, leaving 16 bases between the germline ends. Germline V gene lookup returns CDR1 MNHEY and CDR2 SVGAGI. The CDR3 extends over 12 amino acids.

V and J are TRBV2 and TRBJ2-7; tentatively, D is TRBD2 (7 bases). CDR3 size: 15 residues. V was trimmed by 2 bases and J by 1 base, leaving 12 bases between them. In germline, CDR1 is SNHLY, CDR2 FYNNEI. The CDR3, as DNA: TGTGCCAGCAGTGAATCGGGGGGCCGTTCCTACGAGCAGTACTTC. This codes for CASSESGGRSYEQYF.

The chain has TRBV6-5 and TRBJ1-3; D might be TRBD1 (6 bases). V lost 3 bases to trimming and J lost 1 base, with 7 bases between them. This CDR3 spans 14 amino acids. The germline CDR1 and CDR2 sequences are MNHEY and SVGAGI. CDR3 nucleotides: TGTGCCAGCAGTTATGGGACATCTGGAAACACCATATATTTT. Translated: CASSYGTSGNTIYF.

This clone was counted a few times. The V and J genes are TRBV6-1 and TRBJ1-2; 7 positions match TRBD1. The CDR3 totals 13 residues. The germline V gene encodes CDR1 MNHNS and CDR2 SASEGT. V dropped 7 bases and J dropped 4; count of bases not matched to a gene: 6. CDR3 amino acids: CASIPTGTYGYTF. The CDR3 region has the DNA TGTGCCAGCATCCCGACAGGGACCTATGGCTACACCTTC.

Comments on this clone: In the same sample, other DNA sequences code for this CDR3. This chain uses TRBV6-5 with TRBJ2-3; tentatively, D is TRBD2 (7 bases). Trimming took 2 bases from V and 0 from J, leaving 12 bases between them. From germline, CDR1 is MNHEY and CDR2 SVGAGI. The CDR3 covers 16 residues. The CDR3: CASSYRGGTSTDTQYF. For the CDR3, the DNA is TGTGCCAGCAGTTACAGGGGGGGGACCAGCACAGATACGCAGTATTTT.

V and J are TRBV27 and TRBJ2-7; D possibly corresponds to TRBD2 (5 bases). The CDR3 is 12 amino acids. CDR1 is MNHEY, CDR2 SMNVEV, per germline (reference sequence). V was shortened by 0 bases and J by 7 bases, with 7 bases between the two germline ends. The CDR3 region has the DNA TGTGCCAGCAGTTTATCGTCGGGGGAGCAGTACTTC. Translating it yields CASSLSSGEQYF.

The CDR3 protein is CASSPRWRDGTDTQYF. CDR3 in DNA: TGTGCCAGCAGCCCCCGATGGCGGGATGGCACAGATACGCAGTATTTT. This chain connects TRBV9 to TRBJ2-3; TRBD2 is a possible D gene (6 bases). The CDR3 has 16 amino acids. Trimming pared 4 bases from V and 1 base from J, leaving 16 bases between. Germline V gene data show CDR1 as SGDLS and CDR2 as YYNGEE.

The rearrangement links TRBV6-6 to TRBJ1-4, with 9 bases identical to TRBD1. The CDR3 covers 14 residues. Germline CDR1 and CDR2: MNHNY and SVGAGI (reference sequence). The trim removed 5 bases at V and 8 bases at J, leaving 6 bases unmatched. Written as DNA, the CDR3 is TGTGCCAGCAGTCTGGGACAGGGATTGGAAAAACTGTTTTTT. As protein: CASSLGQGLEKLFF.

The chain links TRBV14 to TRBJ1-2; the D is unclear. This CDR3 spans 16 amino acids. Germline CDR1 and CDR2: SGHDN and FVKESK. V lost 1 base, J lost 0 bases, and 12 bases lay in between. The CDR3 DNA reads as TGTGCCAGCAGCCAAGGGGGTCAAGCGACTAACTATGGCTACACCTTC. It encodes CASSQGGQATNYGYTF.

V usage is TRBV6-5 and J usage is TRBJ2-3, with D unclear. CDR1 is MNHEY, CDR2 SVGAGI, per germline. Trimming stripped 2 bases from V and 0 bases from J, with 9 bases between. This CDR3 has 15 amino acids. The CDR3 nucleotides read TGTGCCAGCAGTTACCACTGGGGTAGCACAGATACGCAGTATTTT. Translated, it gives CASSYHWGSTDTQYF.

This clone has more than one count but fewer than ten. The gene calls are TRBV30 and TRBJ1-1; D ambiguous. This CDR3 is 11 amino acids long. Germline V gives CDR1 GTSNPN, CDR2 SVGIG (reference sequence). Trimming shortened V by 4 bases and J by 7 bases, and 10 bases separated the two germline ends. CDR3 region: CAWNRAGEAFF. For the CDR3, the DNA is TGTGCCTGGAACCGGGCAGGTGAAGCTTTCTTT.

The rearrangement uses TRBV6-1 and TRBJ2-7; tentative D call: TRBD2 (6 bases). Deletions cut 1 base from V and 7 bases from J, with 14 bases between. CDR1 is MNHNS and CDR2 is SASEGT in the germline V gene. There are 14 residues in the CDR3. The CDR3 reads CASSEGAGPREQYF. The CDR3 DNA sequence: TGTGCCAGCAGTGAAGGGGCGGGACCTCGGGAGCAGTACTTC.

This sequence joins TRBV30 and TRBJ1-2, with a weak D call TRBD1 (6 bases). The CDR3 sequence is 13 residues long. Germline values: CDR1 GTSNPN, CDR2 SVGIG (reference sequence). V was cut by 1 base and J by 5 bases, with 11 bases left in between. CDR3 nucleotides: TGTGCCTGGAGTGGGACAGCGCATTATGGCTACACCTTC. It codes for CAWSGTAHYGYTF.

V and J are TRBV5-1 and TRBJ2-2; D is undetermined. Trimming cost V 0 bases and J 4 bases, with 4 bases left between them. Per germline, CDR1 SGHRS and CDR2 YFSETQ. CDR3 length: 13 amino acids. CDR3 DNA: TGCGCCAGCAGCTTGGAGCTCACCGGGGAGCTGTTTTTT. The encoded protein is CASSLELTGELFF.

This chain joins TRBV29-1 and TRBJ1-1, with unresolved D. This CDR3 is built from 13 residues. V lost 4 bases to trimming and J lost 4 bases, with 13 bases between them. Germline assignment: CDR1 SQVTM and CDR2 ANQGSEA. CDR3 DNA: TGCAGCGTTGCAGGTCGGTCGGGCACTGAAGCTTTCTTT. Protein sequence: CSVAGRSGTEAFF.

This clone was seen more than once but under ten times. The genes are TRBV10-3 and TRBJ2-7; perhaps D is TRBD1 or TRBD2 (5 bases each). Germline-derived CDR1 and CDR2 are ENHRY and SYGVKD. CDR3 size: 14 residues. V gave up 11 bases and J gave up 3 bases, with 20 bases separating them. The CDR3 nucleotides are TGTGCCGTGCAAGAGGGGCCTGTCTACTACGAGCAGTACTTC. Its protein product is CAVQEGPVYYEQYF.

The J gene is TRBJ1-5, the V gene TRBV7-2; D is unresolved. Germline-derived CDR1 and CDR2 are SGHTA and FQGNSA. The CDR3 contains 13 residues. Trimming shortened V by 7 bases and J by 1 base, and 8 bases separated the two germline ends. CDR3: CASTAYSNQPQHF. CDR3 coding DNA: TGTGCCAGCACGGCGTACAGCAATCAGCCCCAGCATTTT. The full variable domain, in which reference TRBV7-2 and TRBJ1-5 provide the parts outside the CDR3, is GAGVSQSPSNKVTEKGKDVELRCDPISGHTALYWYRQSLGQGLEFLIYFQGNSAPDKSGLPSDRFSAERTGGSVSTLTIQRTQQEDSAVYLCASTAYSNQPQHFGDGTRLSIL.